This TCR beta chain stems from a study of blood T cell repertoires in COVID-19. Overall study: PBMCs, B-cell-depleted T cells, or T cells provided the cDNA or gDNA that made up the material.

Sequenced by immunoSEQ multiplex PCR; TCRdb stores in-frame clones only, minus some. The table lists 250,000 to 350,000 clones, 75% to 90% of them singletons, with roughly an eighth in the top ten. Germline loops: CDR1 LNHDA, CDR2 SQIVND (reference sequence). V lost 3 bases and J 1 base, leaving 8 bases between the germline ends. This CDR3 spans 14 amino acids. This receptor was identified in an older woman with acute or convalescent COVID-19. V and J are TRBV19 and TRBJ2-3; D possibly corresponds to TRBD1 (5 bases). The sequencing sample was made of peripheral blood. DNA of the CDR3: TGTGCCAGTAGTATCTTGACAGGCACAGATACGCAGTATTTT. Amino acids: CASSILTGTDTQYF.